These 30 T cell receptor beta chains came from one sample sequenced in a study of T cell responses to AZD1222 COVID-19 vaccine (dated by TCRdb to about 2021). Library prep was done by the immunoSEQ multiplex PCR assay. TCRdb's version of the immuneACCESS table is confined to in-frame rearrangements and falls short of the full clone set. An unresolved V gene accounts for under half of the shortfall where checked; the remainder is of unknown origin. For this sample the table gives around 180,000 clones, of which 80% to 95% were detected only once. 10% of the sample lies in the top ten. Reading the label with the study, this specimen's time point is: baseline before first vaccination. This specimen consisted of peripheral blood, obtained on day 0 of AZD1222 vaccination. The receptor source for this set is an adult in good health.

The V and J genes are TRBV6-5 and TRBJ1-2; D remains ambiguous. The CDR3 extends over 15 amino acids. V shed 4 bases and J shed 1 base, with 13 bases lying between them. Germline V lookup: CDR1 MNHEY, CDR2 SVGAGI. CDR3 sequence (DNA): TGTGCCAGCAGTTTTAACTCGGGTCTTAACTATGGCTACACCTTC. Residues: CASSFNSGLNYGYTF.

This chain links TRBV28 with TRBJ2-2; a possible D gene is TRBD1 (5 bases). The CDR3 has 15 amino acids. Trimming cost V 6 bases and J 4 bases, with 15 bases left between them. Germline values: CDR1 MDHEN, CDR2 SYDVKM. Here the CDR3 DNA reads TGTGCCAGCAGGAATGGGCAGGGTACCACCGGGGAGCTGTTTTTT. The encoded protein is CASRNGQGTTGELFF.

This clone showed up just once. V is TRBV19 and J is TRBJ2-5; D is perhaps TRBD2 (5 bases). This CDR3 spans 13 amino acids. V gave up 4 bases and J gave up 4 bases, with 10 bases separating them. CDR1 is LNHDA and CDR2 is SQIVND in the germline V gene (reference sequence). CDR3 nucleotide sequence: TGTGCCAGTAGTACCGCCCGGGGAGAGACCCAGTACTTC. Its protein is CASSTARGETQYF.

This clone was detected a few times. This chain links TRBV2 with TRBJ2-5; D is uncertain. Trimming took off 4 bases at V and 1 base at J, with 10 bases between the two ends. CDR1 is SNHLY and CDR2 is FYNNEI in the germline V gene. This CDR3 contains 14 residues. CDR3 coding DNA: TGTGCCAGCAGTGGAGGAACACCCCAAGAGACCCAGTACTTC. Protein: CASSGGTPQETQYF.

The rearrangement links TRBV12-3 or TRBV12-4 to TRBJ1-2; D call uncertain. This CDR3 has 13 amino acids. V lost 5 bases and J lost 8, with 15 bases in between. CDR3 amino acids: CASSPGPLKGYTF. In DNA form, the CDR3 reads TGTGCCAGCAGTCCAGGACCTCTAAAGGGCTACACCTTC.

The J gene is TRBJ2-7, the V gene TRBV6-2 or TRBV6-3; D gene ambiguous. This CDR3 has 14 amino acids. With 3 bases removed from V and 2 bases from J, the gap between germline ends came to 11 bases. Germline V lookup: CDR1 MNHEY, CDR2 SVGEGT. CDR3 amino acids: CASSYRESAYEQYV. The CDR3 bases are TGTGCCAGCAGTTATAGGGAATCGGCCTACGAGCAGTACGTC.

The chain has TRBV19 and TRBJ1-1; no clear D gene. Trimming left V 10 bases short and J 4 bases short, with 13 bases between. Germline loops: CDR1 LNHDA, CDR2 SQIVND (reference sequence). There are 12 residues in the CDR3. The CDR3 loop reads CATREGSTEAFF. The CDR3 coding sequence is TGTGCCACCCGGGAAGGGAGCACTGAAGCTTTCTTT.

This chain connects TRBV19 to TRBJ1-1; D is uncertain. V gave up 3 bases and J gave up 1 base, with 9 bases separating them. This CDR3 is 14 amino acids long. Germline V gene sequence: CDR1 LNHDA, CDR2 SQIVND (reference sequence). CDR3 region: CASSIQNRNTEAFF. The CDR3 nucleotides are TGTGCCAGTAGTATTCAGAATAGGAACACTGAAGCTTTCTTT.

The chain uses TRBV21-1 and TRBJ1-5. TRBV21-1 is a pseudogene. This CDR3 region has 16 residues. The CDR3 reads CASSKNIPGPNQPQHF. CDR3 bases: TGTGCCAGCAGCAAAAATATCCCGGGACCTAATCAGCCCCAGCATTTT.

This clone was seen a single time. The CDR3 is CASSSGRGNTIYF. The CDR3 DNA follows: TGTGCCAGCAGCTCGGGGCGCGGAAACACCATATATTTT. The J gene is TRBJ1-3, the V gene TRBV7-9, with a tentative D call TRBD1 (5 bases). Trimming shortened V by 4 bases and J by 4 bases, and 8 bases separated the two germline ends. The CDR3 is 13 amino acids. CDR1 and CDR2 (germline): SEHNR, FQNEAQ (reference sequence).

The CDR3: CASSLDGGSTDTQYF. Written as DNA, the CDR3 is TGTGCCAGCAGCTTAGATGGCGGAAGCACAGATACGCAGTATTTT. The chain couples TRBV11-2 to TRBJ2-3; D ambiguous. The CDR3 is made up of 15 amino acids. Germline CDR1 and CDR2: SGHAT and FQNNGV. The V and J ends lost 0 bases and 0 bases respectively, with 7 bases between them.

The V and J genes are TRBV29-1 and TRBJ1-1, with a tentative D call TRBD1 (6 bases). Germline V gives CDR1 SQVTM, CDR2 ANQGSEA. This CDR3 has 12 amino acids. Trimming stripped 7 bases from V and 1 base from J, with 10 bases between. CDR3 DNA sequence: TGCAGCGGGGGACACCCGAACACTGAAGCTTTCTTT. This encodes CSGGHPNTEAFF.

The chain is built from TRBV6-5 and TRBJ1-3; tentatively, D is TRBD1 (6 bases). Germline CDR1 is MNHEY and CDR2 is SVGAGI. V lost 0 bases and J lost 2, with 11 bases in between. CDR3 size: 16 residues. CDR3 residues: CASSYSPGHTGNTIYF. Here the CDR3 DNA reads TGTGCCAGCAGTTACTCCCCGGGACATACTGGAAACACCATATATTTT.

This sequence joins TRBV12-5 and TRBJ1-1; D not certain. Germline assignment: CDR1 LGHNT and CDR2 FRNRAP. V shed 3 bases and J shed 0 bases, with 2 bases lying between them. This CDR3 spans 12 amino acids. This chain's CDR3 is CASGFMNTEAFF. The CDR3 nucleotides read TGTGCTAGTGGTTTCATGAACACTGAAGCTTTCTTT.

This sequence joins TRBV20-1 and TRBJ2-1; D gene unclear. V was trimmed by 3 bases and J by 0 bases, leaving 6 bases between them. CDR1 and CDR2 (germline): DFQATT, SNEGSKA (reference sequence). The CDR3 is 13 residues long. The CDR3 DNA is TGCAGTGCTAGTAGACTCTCCTACAATGAGCAGTTCTTC. Translated, it gives CSASRLSYNEQFF.

The V gene is TRBV6-6, the J gene TRBJ2-5; 10 bases match TRBD1. CDR3 length equals 15 residues. J was trimmed by 5 bases and V by 6 bases; bases with no gene match: 9. Germline CDR1 MNHNY, CDR2 SVGAGI (reference sequence). DNA for the CDR3: TGTGCCAGCAGGGGAGGGACAGGGGCTACCGAGACCCAGTACTTC. Residues: CASRGGTGATETQYF.

The V call is TRBV5-6, the J call TRBJ1-5; a weak D match, TRBD1 (5 bases). The CDR3 contains 15 residues. Germline loops: CDR1 SGHDT, CDR2 YYEEEE. V lost 4 bases and J 0 bases, leaving 11 bases between the germline ends. The DNA of the CDR3 is TGTGCCAGCAGCCTTCGGGGCTATAGCAATCAGCCCCAGCATTTT. Protein: CASSLRGYSNQPQHF. The full variable domain, in which reference TRBV5-6 and TRBJ1-5 provide the parts outside the CDR3, is DAGVTQSPTHLIKTRGQQVTLRCSPKSGHDTVSWYQQALGQGPQFIFQYYEEEERQRGNFPDRFSGHQFPNYSSELNVNALLLGDSALYLCASSLRGYSNQPQHFGDGTRLSIL.

There are a few counts of this clone. The DNA for the CDR3 is TGTGCCTGGAGTGTGAACACTGAAGCTTTCTTT. As protein: CAWSVNTEAFF. The V call is TRBV30, the J call TRBJ1-1, with D hard to call. This CDR3 is built from 11 residues. CDR1 GTSNPN and CDR2 SVGIG come from the germline V gene (reference sequence). V was pared by 0 bases and J by 1 base, with 0 bases between.

This clone was seen only once. The V and J genes are TRBV2 and TRBJ1-1; 8 nucleotides agree with TRBD1. This CDR3 comprises 13 residues. The V gene end was trimmed by 10 bases and the J gene end by 1 base; junction bases not matched to a gene: 5. In germline, CDR1 is SNHLY, CDR2 FYNNEI. DNA of the CDR3: TGTGCCACTGACAGGGGACAGAACACTGAAGCTTTCTTT. Protein product: CATDRGQNTEAFF.

J is TRBJ1-2 and V is TRBV19; 8 nucleotides agree with TRBD1. The V gene end was trimmed by 2 bases and the J gene end by 7 bases; junction bases not matched to a gene: 3. Germline-derived CDR1 and CDR2 are LNHDA and SQIVND (reference sequence). The CDR3 has 13 amino acids. CDR3 in DNA: TGTGCCAGTAGTATAAGCCAGGGGGCTGGCTACACCTTC. This encodes CASSISQGAGYTF.

This clone was detected once. The rearrangement joins TRBV5-1 to TRBJ2-7, with D tentatively TRBD2 (5 bases). V lost 4 bases and J lost 5, with 16 bases in between. The CDR3 loop spans 14 amino acids. Germline V gene data show CDR1 as SGHRS and CDR2 as YFSETQ. CDR3 in DNA: TGCGCCAGCAGCACTATTACCGGGAACAACGAGCAGTACTTC. Its protein product is CASSTITGNNEQYF.

V usage is TRBV19 and J usage is TRBJ1-5; D might be TRBD1 (6 bases). CDR3 length equals 15 residues. The germline V gene encodes CDR1 LNHDA and CDR2 SQIVND (reference sequence). Trimming left V 7 bases short and J 0 bases short, with 13 bases between. The CDR3 region has the DNA TGTGCCAGTACTGACAGGATTAATAGCAATCAGCCCCAGCATTTT. It translates to CASTDRINSNQPQHF.

V gene TRBV28 combines with J gene TRBJ1-3; D not certain. V shed 3 bases and J shed 0 bases, with 6 bases lying between them. CDR3 size: 14 residues. Germline V lookup: CDR1 MDHEN, CDR2 SYDVKM. The CDR3 spells CASSLTNSGNTIYF. DNA for the CDR3: TGTGCCAGCAGTTTGACAAACTCTGGAAACACCATATATTTT.

V is TRBV7-9 and J is TRBJ1-3; TRBD1 agrees at 7 bases. V was clipped by 5 bases and J by 4 bases; unmatched bases: 5. The V gene's germline CDR1 is SEHNR and CDR2 FQNEAQ (reference sequence). CDR3 length: 14 amino acids. The CDR3 nucleotides are TGTGCCAGCAGCCCCGGGACAGTCGGAAACACCATATATTTT. As protein: CASSPGTVGNTIYF.

This sequence joins TRBV11-2 and TRBJ1-5, with D unresolved. V shed 10 bases and J shed 3 bases, with 25 bases lying between them. Germline V gene lookup returns CDR1 SGHAT and CDR2 FQNNGV. The CDR3 has 17 amino acids. CDR3 region: CAILGSSRRYNNQPQHF. The CDR3 coding sequence is TGTGCCATCCTCGGCAGTTCCAGGCGGTATAACAATCAGCCCCAGCATTTT.

CDR3 nucleotides: TGCGCCAGCAGCCAAGAAAATCCCAGAGGGGATAATGAAAAACTGTTTTTT. Protein sequence: CASSQENPRGDNEKLFF. The rearrangement uses TRBV4-3 and TRBJ1-4; TRBD1 is a possible D gene (5 bases). Germline CDR1 and CDR2: LGHNA and YSLEER. Trimming took 0 bases from V and 4 from J, leaving 15 bases between them. There are 17 residues in the CDR3.

The chain carries TRBV6-6 and TRBJ2-3; possibly TRBD2 for D (6 bases). Germline CDR1 MNHNY, CDR2 SVGAGI (reference sequence). V was clipped by 3 bases and J by 0 bases, with 10 bases between them. The CDR3 is 15 residues long. The CDR3 sequence is CASSYKRASTDTQYF. CDR3 nucleotide sequence: TGTGCCAGCAGTTATAAGCGGGCTAGCACAGATACGCAGTATTTT.

The J gene is TRBJ1-1, the V gene TRBV6-1, with 11 bases fitting TRBD1. Germline assignment: CDR1 MNHNS and CDR2 SASEGT. J lost 5 bases, V lost 2 bases, and 7 bases had no gene match. The CDR3 extends over 16 amino acids. The CDR3 sequence: CASSELDRGRRTEAFF. The DNA for the CDR3 is TGTGCCAGCAGTGAACTGGACAGGGGGCGTCGGACTGAAGCTTTCTTT.

The chain has TRBV5-1 and TRBJ1-1; TRBD1 aligns across 7 bases. Trimming at V came to 3 bases and at J to 0 bases, leaving 11 bases not matched to a gene. This CDR3 has 17 residues. CDR1 is SGHRS, CDR2 YFSETQ, per germline. Here the CDR3 reads CASSSRGGGYMNTEAFF. The CDR3 bases are TGCGCCAGCAGCTCCCGGGGAGGGGGCTATATGAACACTGAAGCTTTCTTT.

The chain combines TRBV19 with TRBJ1-1; D uncertain. V was trimmed by 11 bases and J by 0 bases, leaving 16 bases between them. The germline V gene has CDR1 LNHDA and CDR2 SQIVND (reference sequence). This CDR3 is 14 amino acids long. The CDR3 DNA sequence: TGTGCCGGGGAGGAGACGGATATGAACACTGAAGCTTTCTTT. It specifies CAGEETDMNTEAFF.